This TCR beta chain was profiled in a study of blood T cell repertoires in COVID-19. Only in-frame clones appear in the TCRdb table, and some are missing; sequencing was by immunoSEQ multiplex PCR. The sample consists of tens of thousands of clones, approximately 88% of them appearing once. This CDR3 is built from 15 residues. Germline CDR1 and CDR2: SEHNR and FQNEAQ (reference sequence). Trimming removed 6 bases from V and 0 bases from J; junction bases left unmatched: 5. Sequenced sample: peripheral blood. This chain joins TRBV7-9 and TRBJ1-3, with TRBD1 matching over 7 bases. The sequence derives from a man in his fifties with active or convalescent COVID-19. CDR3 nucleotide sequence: TGTGCCAGCAGTTTGACAGGGACCTCTGGAAACACCATATATTTT. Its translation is CASSLTGTSGNTIYF.